Presented here are 2 T cell receptor beta chains from one specimen sequenced in a study of T cells after yellow fever vaccination. TCRdb passed the 5' RACE reads through MiXCR, listing each CDR3 protein once. Of some 320,000 distinct CDR3 sequences listed, approximately 11% are singletons. The sample in question was CD4+ T cells sorted from PBMCs, obtained 45 days after the yellow fever booster vaccination. These receptors all stem from a man aged 18 to 30 who received the YFV17D yellow fever vaccine.

The chain uses TRBV20-1 and TRBJ2-1; D could derive from TRBD1 or TRBD2 (6 bases each). CDR1 DFQATT and CDR2 SNEGSKA come from the germline V gene (reference sequence). Trimming stripped 3 bases from V and 9 bases from J, with 15 bases between. The CDR3 has 13 amino acids. The CDR3 reads CSASVPGGGEQFF. CDR3 bases: TGCAGTGCTAGCGTCCCCGGAGGGGGTGAGCAGTTCTTC.

This clonotype was recorded a few times. The V gene is TRBV7-2, the J gene TRBJ2-5, with D unclear. Germline CDR1 and CDR2: SGHTA and FQGNSA. The CDR3 totals 14 residues. The V gene lost 5 bases and the J gene lost 2 bases, with 12 bases spanning the gap. The CDR3 reads CASSVQASQETQYF. The DNA of the CDR3 is TGTGCCAGCAGCGTCCAGGCCAGTCAAGAGACCCAGTACTTC.